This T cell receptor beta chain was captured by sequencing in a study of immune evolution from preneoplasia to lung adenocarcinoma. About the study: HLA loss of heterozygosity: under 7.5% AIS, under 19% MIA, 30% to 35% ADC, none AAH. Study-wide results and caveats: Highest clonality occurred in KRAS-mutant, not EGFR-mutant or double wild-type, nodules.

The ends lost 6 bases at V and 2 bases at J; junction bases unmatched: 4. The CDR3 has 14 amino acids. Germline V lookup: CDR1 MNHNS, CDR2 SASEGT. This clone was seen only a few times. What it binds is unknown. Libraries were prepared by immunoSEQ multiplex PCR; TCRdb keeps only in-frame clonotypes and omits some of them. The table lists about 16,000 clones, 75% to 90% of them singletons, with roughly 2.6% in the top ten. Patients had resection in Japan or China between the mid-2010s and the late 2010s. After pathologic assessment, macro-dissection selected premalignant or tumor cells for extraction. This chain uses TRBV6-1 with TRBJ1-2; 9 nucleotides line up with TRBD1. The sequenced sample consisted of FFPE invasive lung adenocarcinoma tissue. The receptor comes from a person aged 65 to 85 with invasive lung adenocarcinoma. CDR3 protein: CASSPGTGNYGYTF. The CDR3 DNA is TGTGCCAGCAGCCCCGGGACAGGGAACTATGGCTACACCTTC.